This TCR beta chain was profiled in a study of blood T cells in healthy people across ages. Germline V gene data show CDR1 as LGHDT and CDR2 as YNNKEL (reference sequence). The V and J ends lost 2 bases and 5 bases respectively, with 12 bases between them. This CDR3 has 15 residues. Next came a second PCR, run for roughly 6 to 11 cycles, which used a sample-barcoded 5' primer along with a J-beta primer mix. TCRdb ran MiXCR on the 5' RACE reads and lists one entry per CDR3 protein. The sample includes 1 million to 1.2 million distinct CDR3 sequences, 30% to 40% of them seen just once. Healthy Caucasians from Russia aged about 6 to 90 served as donors.

The sequencing sample was made of blood. The receptor was derived from a young man in good health. This chain joins TRBV3-1 and TRBJ1-4; no clear D gene. CDR3 protein: CASSQSRSANEKLFF. DNA of the CDR3: TGTGCCAGCAGCCAATCGAGATCCGCCAATGAAAAACTGTTTTTT.